The next 6 T cell receptor beta chains were all read from a single sample in a study of regulatory T cells in long-lasting Graves disease. The authors built TCR beta libraries using iRepertoire HTBI primers and Arm-PCR of CDR3 regions. TCRdb redid the calling of the multiplex PCR reads with MiXCR, one entry per CDR3 protein. The profile shows roughly 530,000 distinct CDR3 sequences, more than 15% of them singletons. Time point: newly diagnosed GD, antithyroid drugs for less than 3 months. PBMCs provided the RNA from which the TCR library was made. A further study also used this sample, focusing on T cells in Graves' hyperthyroidism and ophthalmopathy.

The sample in question was peripheral blood mononuclear cells (PBMCs), obtained at new diagnosis, from a patient treated with antithyroid drugs. These receptors were taken from a middle-aged woman with Graves disease.

CDR3 DNA sequence: TGCGCCAGCAGCTTGGGTGGGGGGGGTCGCGAGCAGTACTTC. Translation: CASSLGGGGREQYF. The chain uses TRBV5-1 and TRBJ2-7; 7 nucleotides align to TRBD2. The germline CDR1 and CDR2 sequences are SGHRS and YFSETQ. V trimming: 0 bases; J trimming: 6 bases; junction bases outside the gene matches: 6. The CDR3 loop spans 14 amino acids.

This clonotype was detected ten times or more. The chain recombines TRBV5-1 with TRBJ1-6; D uncertain. Germline V CDR1 and CDR2: SGHRS, YFSETQ. V lost 4 bases and J lost 10, with 18 bases in between. The CDR3 contains 15 residues. CDR3 nucleotide sequence: TGCGCCAGCAGCCCGGATTTTCAAGCGGGATCACCCCTCCACTTT. The encoded protein is CASSPDFQAGSPLHF. Complete variable domain (other parts from reference TRBV5-1 and TRBJ1-6): KAGVTQTPRYLIKTRGQQVTLSCSPISGHRSVSWYQQTPGQGLQFLFEYFSETQRNKGNFPGRFSGRQFSNSRSEMNVSTLELGDSALYLCASSPDFQAGSPLHFGNGTRLTVT.

This clonotype has more than one count but fewer than ten. The chain has TRBV25-1 and TRBJ2-5; D remains ambiguous. V lost 7 bases, J lost 2 bases, and 11 bases lay in between. CDR1 is MGHDK and CDR2 is SYGVNS in the germline V gene. The CDR3 has 13 amino acids. DNA for the CDR3: TGTGCCAGCACTAGTCTACTGCAAGAGACCCAGTACTTC. The encoded protein is CASTSLLQETQYF. Drawing the rest from reference TRBV25-1 and TRBJ2-5, the complete variable domain is EADIYQTPRYLVIGTGKKITLECSQTMGHDKMYWYQQDPGMELHLIHYSYGVNSTEKGDLSSESTVSRIRTEHFPLTLESARPSHTSQYLCASTSLLQETQYFGPGTRLLVL.

The chain combines TRBV9 with TRBJ2-1; D may be TRBD2 (6 bases). Trimming left V 3 bases short and J 5 bases short, with 15 bases between. The germline V gene encodes CDR1 SGDLS and CDR2 YYNGEE. The CDR3 spans 15 residues. The CDR3 bases are TGTGCCAGCAGCGAGGCGGGGTCCCCACACAATGAGCAGTTCTTC. Translation gives CASSEAGSPHNEQFF. Filled out from reference TRBV9 and TRBJ2-1, the complete variable domain reads DSGVTQTPKHLITATGQRVTLRCSPRSGDLSVYWYQQSLDQGLQFLIQYYNGEERAKGNILERFSAQQFPDLHSELNLSSLELGDSALYFCASSEAGSPHNEQFFGPGTRLTVL.

There are many counts of this clonotype. This chain joins TRBV19 and TRBJ1-5, with a weak D call TRBD1 (5 bases). The CDR3 loop spans 13 amino acids. Trimming removed 8 bases at V and 0 bases at J, with 8 bases between. Germline V CDR1 and CDR2: LNHDA, SQIVND (reference sequence). CDR3 amino acids: CASGGNSNQPQHF. The DNA for the CDR3 is TGTGCCAGTGGGGGGAATAGCAATCAGCCCCAGCATTTT.

The chain carries TRBV18 and TRBJ2-4; D possibly corresponds to TRBD2 (5 bases). The germline gives CDR1 KGHSH, CDR2 LQKENI. The germline V and J ends were trimmed by 3 bases and 10 bases, with 13 bases remaining between them. This CDR3 has 13 amino acids. The CDR3 is CASSPLLRGIQYF. The CDR3 nucleotides read TGTGCCAGCTCACCTTTATTACGCGGGATTCAGTACTTC.